Each of the 10 T cell receptor beta chains below was sequenced from the same sample in a study of T-cell reconstitution after alpha-beta-depleted transplantation in children. Unique molecular identifiers tagged the TCRbeta library. TCRdb called the PCR reads again in MiXCR, with one record for every CDR3 protein. This sample has hundreds of thousands of distinct CDR3 sequences; around 9.9% occur once, and the top ten carry about 28%. Sequencing used PBMCs, obtained before TCRalphabeta/CD19-depleted stem cell transplant. These receptors all stem from a child younger than two with acute myeloid leukemia, due to receive a stem cell transplant.

The chain joins TRBV7-9 to TRBJ2-1, with D unresolved. Trimming took 5 bases from V and 4 from J, leaving 15 bases between them. Germline V lookup: CDR1 SEHNR, CDR2 FQNEAQ (reference sequence). This CDR3 has 15 amino acids. The CDR3 protein is CASSPPDAQYNEQFF. The CDR3 DNA is TGTGCCAGCAGCCCGCCCGATGCCCAGTACAATGAGCAGTTCTTC.

This clonotype appeared many times. The chain has TRBV20-1 and TRBJ2-7; perhaps TRBD2 as D (5 bases). V was cut by 2 bases and J by 3 bases, with 11 bases left in between. The CDR3 extends over 13 amino acids. Per germline, CDR1 DFQATT and CDR2 SNEGSKA (reference sequence). The CDR3 nucleotides are TGCAGTGCTAGACGAGAGGGTAACTACGAGCAGTACTTC. Its translation: CSARREGNYEQYF.

The sample holds many counts of this clonotype. This rearrangement joins TRBV7-9 to TRBJ1-1; D perhaps matches TRBD1 (6 bases). CDR3 length equals 13 residues. Trimming left V 1 base short and J 6 bases short, with 9 bases between. Germline-derived CDR1 and CDR2 are SEHNR and FQNEAQ (reference sequence). The CDR3 sequence is CASSLDRVPEAFF. As DNA, the CDR3 is TGTGCCAGCAGCTTAGACAGGGTTCCTGAAGCTTTCTTT.

This clonotype was picked up one time. One base away lies a much larger clone, so this may be a sequencing read error. This chain links TRBV4-2 with TRBJ1-5; D not resolved. Trimming took off 3 bases at V and 1 base at J, with 10 bases between the two ends. Germline V CDR1 and CDR2: LGHNA, YNFKEQ. CDR3 length: 15 amino acids. The DNA for the CDR3 is TGTGCCAGCAGCCATGATAGTATGAGCAATCAGCCCCAGCATTTT. Its translation: CASSHDSMSNQPQHF.

In this sample, this clonotype turned up a few times. J is TRBJ1-2 and V is TRBV11-2, with D possibly TRBD1 on 5 matching bases. Trimming stripped 2 bases from V and 4 bases from J, with 14 bases between. Germline CDR1 SGHAT, CDR2 FQNNGV. The CDR3 covers 15 residues. CDR3 bases: TGTGCCAGCAGCTTACCCAGGGAGCAGGTCTATGGCTACACCTTC. This sequence encodes CASSLPREQVYGYTF.

This clonotype was picked up many times. This sequence joins TRBV19 and TRBJ2-3, with 8 bases matching TRBD2. Germline CDR1 and CDR2: LNHDA and SQIVND (reference sequence). Trimming removed 7 bases from V and 3 bases from J; junction bases left unmatched: 12. This CDR3 is built from 16 residues. The CDR3 here is CASTIYGGAGTDTQYF. The CDR3 region has the DNA TGTGCCAGTACCATTTACGGGGGGGCCGGAACAGATACGCAGTATTTT.

In its sample, this clonotype was seen many times. This sequence joins TRBV6-2 or TRBV6-3 and TRBJ2-6; tentative D call: TRBD2 (6 bases). Germline CDR1 MNHEY, CDR2 SVGEGT. The CDR3 has 18 amino acids. V lost 2 bases and J lost 0, with 14 bases in between. The CDR3 DNA reads TGTGCCAGCAGTTACGCGGGGAGGTTTTTCTCTGGGGCCAACGTCCTGACTTTC. It yields the protein CASSYAGRFFSGANVLTF.

This clonotype was seen many times. The chain employs TRBV6-5 and TRBJ1-1; 9 bases agree with TRBD1. V was pared by 5 bases and J by 11 bases, with 12 bases of the junction left unmatched. The germline V gene encodes CDR1 MNHEY and CDR2 SVGAGI. The CDR3 totals 14 residues. CDR3 nucleotide sequence: TGTGCCAGCAGTCTGTATTACAGGGGGCGGAGGGCTTTCTTT. The encoded protein is CASSLYYRGRRAFF.

This clonotype was observed many times. This chain joins TRBV6-1 and TRBJ2-7; 8 bases map to TRBD1. CDR3 length equals 14 residues. From germline, CDR1 is MNHNS and CDR2 SASEGT. With 10 bases clipped from V and 1 base from J, the junction kept 9 bases outside the gene matches. This CDR3 is CATPAGQGSYEQYF. CDR3 sequence (DNA): TGTGCCACCCCCGCTGGACAGGGTTCCTACGAGCAGTACTTC.

This clonotype was detected a few times. The genes are TRBV6-1 and TRBJ2-3, with D possibly being TRBD1 or TRBD2 (7 bases each). CDR1 MNHNS and CDR2 SASEGT come from the germline V gene. CDR3 length: 14 amino acids. Between the trimmed V and J ends, which lost 7 bases and 4 bases, there was a span of 15 bases. The CDR3 DNA reads TGTGCCAGCAACCCAGGGGGGGGGGCAGATACGCAGTATTTT. Its protein product is CASNPGGGADTQYF.